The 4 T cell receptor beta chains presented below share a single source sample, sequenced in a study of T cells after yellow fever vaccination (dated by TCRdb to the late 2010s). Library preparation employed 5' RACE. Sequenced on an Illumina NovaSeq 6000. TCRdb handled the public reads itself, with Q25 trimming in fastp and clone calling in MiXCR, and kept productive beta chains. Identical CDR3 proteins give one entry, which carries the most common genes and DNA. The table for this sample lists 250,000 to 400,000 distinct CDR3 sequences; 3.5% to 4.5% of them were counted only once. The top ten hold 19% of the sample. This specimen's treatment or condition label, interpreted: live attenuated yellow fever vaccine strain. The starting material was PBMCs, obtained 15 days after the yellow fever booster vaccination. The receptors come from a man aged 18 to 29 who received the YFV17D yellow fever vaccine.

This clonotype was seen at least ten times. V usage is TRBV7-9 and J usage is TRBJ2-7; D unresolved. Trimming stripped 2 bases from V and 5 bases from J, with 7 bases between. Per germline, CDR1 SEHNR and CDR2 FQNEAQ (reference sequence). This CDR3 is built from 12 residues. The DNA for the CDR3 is TGTGCCAGCAGCTTATTTGGGAACGAGCAGTACGTC. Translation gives CASSLFGNEQYV.

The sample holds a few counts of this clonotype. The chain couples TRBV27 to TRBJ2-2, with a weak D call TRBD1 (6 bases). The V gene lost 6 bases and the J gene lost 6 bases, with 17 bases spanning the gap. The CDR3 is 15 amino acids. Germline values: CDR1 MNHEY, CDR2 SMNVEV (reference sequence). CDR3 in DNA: TGTGCCAGCAGCCGAAGGGGGAATTCGGCCGGGGAGCTGTTTTTT. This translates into CASSRRGNSAGELFF.

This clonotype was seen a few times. CDR3 protein: CASSEFHGRVTEAFF. In DNA form, the CDR3 reads TGTGCCAGCAGTGAATTCCATGGGAGAGTCACTGAAGCTTTCTTT. The J gene is TRBJ1-1, the V gene TRBV25-1; no clear D. Germline-derived CDR1 and CDR2 are MGHDK and SYGVNS. This CDR3 contains 15 residues. The V end was cut by 1 base, the J end by 4 bases, with 13 bases between.

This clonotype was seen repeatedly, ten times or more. DNA for the CDR3: TGTGCCAGCAGGTCACAGGGATCTGAAGCTTTCTTT. The encoded protein is CASRSQGSEAFF. The rearrangement uses TRBV12-3 or TRBV12-4 and TRBJ1-1; TRBD1 might be the D (6 bases). CDR3 size: 12 residues. The V and J ends lost 6 bases and 6 bases respectively, with 11 bases between them.